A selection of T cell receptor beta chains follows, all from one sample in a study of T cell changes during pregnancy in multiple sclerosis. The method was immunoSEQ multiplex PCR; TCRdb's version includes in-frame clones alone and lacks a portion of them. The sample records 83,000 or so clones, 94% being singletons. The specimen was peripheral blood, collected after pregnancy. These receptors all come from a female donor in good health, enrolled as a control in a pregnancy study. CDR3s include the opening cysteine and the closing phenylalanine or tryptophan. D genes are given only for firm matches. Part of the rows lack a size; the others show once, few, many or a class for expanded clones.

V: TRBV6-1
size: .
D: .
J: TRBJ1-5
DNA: TGTGCCAGCAGTGACGGGGGGAAGGTCCAGCATTTT
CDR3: CASSDGGKVQHF

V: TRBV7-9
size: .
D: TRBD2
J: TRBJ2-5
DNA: TGTGCCAGCGGCCGCCCGAGGACTAGCGGGAGGATGTACCAAGAGACCCAGTACTTC
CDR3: CASGRPRTSGRMYQETQYF

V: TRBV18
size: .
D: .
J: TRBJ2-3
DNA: TGTGCCAGCTCGTCCGGGGTCGCAGATACGCAGTATTTT
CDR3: CASSSGVADTQYF

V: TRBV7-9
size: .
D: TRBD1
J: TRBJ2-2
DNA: TGTGCCAGCAGCTTTCCGACAGGGTCGGACACCGGGGAGCTGTTTTTT
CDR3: CASSFPTGSDTGELFF

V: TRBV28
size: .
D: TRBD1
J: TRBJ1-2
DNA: TGTGCCAGCAGTTCCCGACAGGGGAAGCTCACCTTC
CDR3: CASSSRQGKLTF

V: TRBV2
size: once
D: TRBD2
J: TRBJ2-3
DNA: TGTGCCACCCAACTAGCGGGAGTAGGAGATACGCAGTATTTT
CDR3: CATQLAGVGDTQYF

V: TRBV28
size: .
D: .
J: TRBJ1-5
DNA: TGTGCCAGCATGGGGGCAGATAGCAATCAGCCCCAGCATTTT
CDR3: CASMGADSNQPQHF

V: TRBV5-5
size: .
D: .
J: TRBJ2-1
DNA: TGTGCCAGCAGCCCCCGGGCCTACAATGAGCAGTTCTTC
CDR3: CASSPRAYNEQFF

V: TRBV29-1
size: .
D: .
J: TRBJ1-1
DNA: TGCAGCGTCCCGGACAGACCAAACACTGAAGCTTTCTTT
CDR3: CSVPDRPNTEAFF

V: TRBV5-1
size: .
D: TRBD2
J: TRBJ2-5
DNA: TGCGCCAGCAGCCCTACGGGGGGACTTGCCCCGGAGACCCAGTACTTC
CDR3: CASSPTGGLAPETQYF